The 28 T cell receptor beta chains below were found in one sample sequenced in a study of T cells in Graves' hyperthyroidism and ophthalmopathy. Amplification targeted TCR beta CDR3 regions from RNA transcripts. HTBI primers drove first-round RT-PCR of the TCR CDR3. TCRdb recomputed calls from the multiplex PCR reads with MiXCR, one row per CDR3 protein. Altogether around 200,000 distinct CDR3 sequences are present, 15% to 20% being singletons, with the ten largest covering over 35%. The specimen sequenced was blood. These receptors came from a man in his forties with Graves' hyperthyroidism.

The chain uses TRBV15 and TRBJ1-2, with D hard to call. Germline values: CDR1 LNHNV, CDR2 YYDKDF (reference sequence). The length of the CDR3 is 15 residues. The V gene lost 8 bases and the J gene lost 4 bases, with 20 bases spanning the gap. CDR3 bases: TGTGCCACCCGCCCCGGGGAGGCGAACTCCTATGGCTACACCTTC. The encoded protein is CATRPGEANSYGYTF.

This clonotype was observed many times. The V call is TRBV30, the J call TRBJ2-7; 12 bases fit TRBD1. Unmatched junction bases numbered 5, after V lost 3 bases and J lost 5 bases. The CDR3 spans 14 residues. Germline CDR1 is GTSNPN and CDR2 is SVGIG (reference sequence). CDR3 residues: CAWSAGTGGDEQYF. CDR3 DNA: TGTGCCTGGAGCGCCGGGACAGGGGGCGACGAGCAGTACTTC.

The sample holds many counts of this clonotype. The chain carries TRBV9 and TRBJ1-5, with 7 positions matching TRBD1. J was trimmed by 5 bases and V by 1 base; bases with no gene match: 6. From germline, CDR1 is SGDLS and CDR2 YYNGEE. This CDR3 comprises 15 residues. CDR3 nucleotides: TGTGCCAGCAGCGTATACGACAGGGTTGATCAGCCCCAGCATTTT. Amino acids: CASSVYDRVDQPQHF.

The V and J genes are TRBV5-4 and TRBJ1-1; TRBD1 matches at 8 bases. Germline trimming cut 5 bases from V and 4 bases from J; bases unmatched to any gene: 4. Germline values: CDR1 SGHNT, CDR2 YYREEE (reference sequence). CDR3 size: 13 residues. CDR3 sequence: CASRRQGTTEAFF. The CDR3 region has the DNA TGTGCCAGCAGACGACAGGGGACCACTGAAGCTTTCTTT.

The rearrangement joins TRBV24-1 to TRBJ2-1, with 7 positions matching TRBD1. Trimming took 3 bases from V and 10 from J; bases not matched to a gene: 11. The CDR3 has 15 residues. Germline V CDR1 and CDR2: KGHDR, SFDVKD. The CDR3 nucleotides read TGTGCCACCAGTGATCCTACGGGACAGTTCGAAGAGCAGTTCTTC. It encodes CATSDPTGQFEEQFF.

This clonotype was seen repeatedly, ten times or more. The chain joins TRBV12-3 or TRBV12-4 to TRBJ2-2, with D possibly being TRBD1 (5 bases). Deletions cut 3 bases from V and 6 bases from J, with 11 bases between. The CDR3 runs 14 residues. The CDR3 spells CASSFDRSSGELFF. The DNA of the CDR3 is TGTGCCAGCAGTTTCGACAGATCCTCCGGGGAGCTGTTTTTT.

Ten or more counts support this clonotype. The J gene is TRBJ2-2, the V gene TRBV6-1, with a weak D call TRBD1 (5 bases). CDR1 and CDR2 (germline): MNHNS, SASEGT. Between the trimmed V and J ends, which lost 5 bases and 3 bases, there was a span of 10 bases. The CDR3 is made up of 14 amino acids. CDR3 amino acids: CASSRGTHTGELFF. As DNA, the CDR3 is TGTGCCAGCAGTAGGGGAACTCACACCGGGGAGCTGTTTTTT.

This clonotype showed up many times. This chain connects TRBV30 to TRBJ1-4; D unclear. The CDR3 runs 11 residues. V was trimmed by 3 bases and J by 5 bases, leaving 4 bases between them. CDR1 is GTSNPN, CDR2 SVGIG, per germline (reference sequence). The CDR3 coding sequence is TGTGCCTGGAGCGAAAATGAAAAACTGTTTTTT. It translates to CAWSENEKLFF.

This clonotype was found many times. The CDR3 region has the DNA TGTGCCAGCAGTGTCCGGGACCACACAGATACGCAGTATTTT. It translates to CASSVRDHTDTQYF. The chain joins TRBV6-4 to TRBJ2-3; D tentatively reads TRBD1 or TRBD2 (5 bases each). This CDR3 has 14 amino acids. V was shortened by 4 bases and J by 2 bases, with 10 bases between the two germline ends. Per the germline V gene, CDR1 is MRHNA and CDR2 is SNTAGT.

This clonotype came up many times. The CDR3 DNA is TGCGCCAGCAGCTTGGCGGGGCAGGGGGCGCGGGAGCAGTACTTC. It is translated as CASSLAGQGAREQYF. The chain links TRBV5-1 to TRBJ2-7; 8 nucleotides match TRBD1. Germline lookup yields CDR1 SGHRS and CDR2 YFSETQ. The J segment lost 7 bases and the V segment lost 0 bases, leaving 9 bases of the junction unmatched. This CDR3 contains 15 residues.

Points on this clonotype: This clone may be a read error of a much larger clone one base away. The rearrangement links TRBV6-2 or TRBV6-3 to TRBJ2-1; D perhaps matches TRBD1 (6 bases). The V end was cut by 6 bases, the J end by 1 base, with 7 bases between. The CDR3 length is 13 residues. Germline values: CDR1 MNHEY, CDR2 SVGEGT. This chain's CDR3 is CASSGTSYNEQFF. As DNA, the CDR3 is TGTGCCAGCAGCGGGACATCCTACAATGAGCAGTTCTTC.

This clonotype was observed at least ten times. The V and J genes are TRBV7-9 and TRBJ1-1; possibly TRBD1 for D (5 bases). Trimming took off 5 bases at V and 5 bases at J, with 15 bases between the two ends. The germline V gene has CDR1 SEHNR and CDR2 FQNEAQ (reference sequence). The CDR3 runs 14 residues. CDR3 protein: CASSPGGVRTEAFF. The CDR3 bases are TGTGCCAGCAGCCCGGGGGGAGTTCGAACTGAAGCTTTCTTT.

This clonotype appeared many times. The V and J genes are TRBV7-9 and TRBJ2-3; D is unclear. V gave up 5 bases and J gave up 0 bases, with 12 bases separating them. CDR1 SEHNR and CDR2 FQNEAQ come from the germline V gene (reference sequence). This CDR3 has 15 amino acids. The CDR3 region has the DNA TGTGCCAGCAGCCCCGACGTCGGGAGCACAGATACGCAGTATTTT. Its translation is CASSPDVGSTDTQYF.

The sample holds many counts of this clonotype. This chain connects TRBV10-1 to TRBJ2-3; D is uncertain. Germline CDR1 reads WNHNN; CDR2 reads SYGVQD (reference sequence). Trimming cost V 5 bases and J 6 bases, with 12 bases left between them. The length of the CDR3 is 13 residues. The CDR3 region is CASSPHRMDTQYF. DNA of the CDR3: TGCGCCAGCAGTCCCCACCGTATGGATACGCAGTATTTT.

This clonotype has a count of ten or more. V and J are TRBV7-2 and TRBJ1-4; D is unclear. CDR3 length equals 13 residues. CDR1 and CDR2 from the germline V gene are SGHTA and FQGNSA. V gave up 4 bases and J gave up 0 bases, with 3 bases separating them. This chain's CDR3 is CASSSATNEKLFF. In nucleotides, the CDR3 is TGTGCCAGCAGCTCTGCAACTAATGAAAAACTGTTTTTT.

Many counts were recorded for this clonotype. This rearrangement joins TRBV25-1 to TRBJ1-4, with 9 bases lining up with TRBD1. From germline, CDR1 is MGHDK and CDR2 SYGVNS. Trimming at V came to 3 bases and at J to 4 bases, leaving 3 bases not matched to a gene. The CDR3 extends over 15 amino acids. DNA for the CDR3: TGTGCCAGCAGTGACTTGGGACAGGGTAATGAAAAACTGTTTTTT. It encodes CASSDLGQGNEKLFF.

J is TRBJ1-2 and V is TRBV4-3, with TRBD1 matching 8 bases. The trim removed 1 base at V and 5 bases at J, leaving 6 bases unmatched. Germline CDR1 and CDR2: LGHNA and YSLEER. The CDR3 totals 15 residues. In DNA form, the CDR3 reads TGCGCCAGCAGCCAAGTGACAGGGGTCAAATATGGCTACACCTTC. It encodes CASSQVTGVKYGYTF.

Ten or more counts support this clonotype. This rearrangement joins TRBV7-2 to TRBJ2-2; 7 bases fit TRBD2. The CDR3 length is 17 residues. J lost 0 bases, V lost 5 bases, and 9 bases had no gene match. From germline, CDR1 is SGHTA and CDR2 FQGNSA. This chain's CDR3 is CASSARWAGANTGELFF. Here the CDR3 DNA reads TGTGCCAGCAGCGCCAGGTGGGCGGGAGCGAACACCGGGGAGCTGTTTTTT. The full variable domain, completed using reference TRBV7-2 and TRBJ2-2, is GAGVSQSPSNKVTEKGKDVELRCDPISGHTALYWYRQSLGQGLEFLIYFQGNSAPDKSGLPSDRFSAERTGGSVSTLTIQRTQQEDSAVYLCASSARWAGANTGELFFGEGSRLTVL.

Concerning this clonotype: Since a much larger clone is just one base distant, this may be a read error. The CDR3 is CTSSHEDRGGYTF. In nucleotides, the CDR3 is TGCACCAGCAGCCACGAGGACCGCGGTGGCTACACCTTC. This rearrangement joins TRBV5-1 to TRBJ1-2; D gene ambiguous. The CDR3 has 13 residues. From germline, CDR1 is SGHRS and CDR2 YFSETQ.

In this sample, this clonotype turned up a few times. Compared with germline, one end of the junction differs, possibly owing to a read error. This chain uses TRBV6-1 with TRBJ2-5; D is uncertain. This CDR3 comprises 13 residues. In germline, CDR1 is MNHNS, CDR2 SASEGT. Here the CDR3 reads CATSWQVKETQYF. The CDR3 DNA is TGTGCCACCAGTTGGCAGGTTAAAGAGACCCAGTACTTC.

This clonotype appeared many times. This sequence joins TRBV28 and TRBJ1-2; 7 positions match TRBD1. From germline, CDR1 is MDHEN and CDR2 SYDVKM. Trimming cost V 9 bases and J 2 bases; bases outside gene matches: 12. The CDR3 is made up of 15 amino acids. This CDR3 is CASSESTGRNYGYTF. CDR3 bases: TGTGCCAGTAGTGAATCGACAGGGCGGAACTATGGCTACACCTTC.

The chain uses TRBV10-1 and TRBJ1-2, with TRBD1 identical over 8 bases. This CDR3 is built from 15 residues. The V gene's germline CDR1 is WNHNN and CDR2 SYGVQD (reference sequence). With 3 bases clipped from V and 4 bases from J, the junction kept 7 bases outside the gene matches. The DNA for the CDR3 is TGCGCCAGCAGTGATCCGGACAGGGTTTTCTATGGCTACACCTTC. As protein: CASSDPDRVFYGYTF.

This chain links TRBV20-1 with TRBJ1-3, with D uncertain. There are 16 residues in the CDR3. In germline, CDR1 is DFQATT, CDR2 SNEGSKA (reference sequence). Deletions cut 6 bases from V and 4 bases from J, with 22 bases between. The CDR3 nucleotides read TGCAGTGCCCTTTCAGAGTCAAGGGTGCGGGGAAACACCATATATTTT. This codes for CSALSESRVRGNTIYF.

V usage is TRBV10-3 and J usage is TRBJ2-1, with TRBD2 matching 13 bases. Germline CDR1 ENHRY, CDR2 SYGVKD. Trimming cost V 6 bases and J 9 bases; bases outside gene matches: 5. This CDR3 is 14 amino acids long. Here the CDR3 reads CAISPGLAGSEQFF. CDR3 nucleotide sequence: TGTGCCATCAGCCCGGGACTAGCGGGGTCTGAGCAGTTCTTC.

V and J are TRBV6-1 and TRBJ1-5; unclear D gene. Deletions cut 2 bases from V and 9 bases from J, with 11 bases between. Per germline, CDR1 MNHNS and CDR2 SASEGT. The CDR3 is 13 amino acids. Written as DNA, the CDR3 is TGTGCCAGCAGTGAATTAGGTACAAGGCCCCAGCATTTT. It specifies CASSELGTRPQHF.

This clonotype has a count of ten or more. The rearrangement uses TRBV30 and TRBJ2-7, with a tentative D call TRBD1 (5 bases). V was cut by 4 bases and J by 4 bases, with 8 bases left in between. CDR3 size: 11 residues. CDR1 is GTSNPN and CDR2 is SVGIG in the germline V gene (reference sequence). The CDR3 loop is CAWTDRYEQYF. The DNA for the CDR3 is TGTGCCTGGACAGACAGATACGAGCAGTACTTC.

This clonotype came up many times. This chain joins TRBV7-9 and TRBJ2-1; D tentatively fits TRBD1 or TRBD2 (6 bases each). The germline V gene encodes CDR1 SEHNR and CDR2 FQNEAQ (reference sequence). V lost 3 bases to trimming and J lost 7 bases, with 10 bases between them. This CDR3 is built from 13 residues. The CDR3 region is CASSFSGANEQFF. For the CDR3, the DNA is TGTGCCAGCAGCTTCTCGGGGGCGAATGAGCAGTTCTTC.

The rearrangement links TRBV12-5 to TRBJ2-3, with 14 bases lining up with TRBD2. CDR1 and CDR2 from the germline V gene are LGHNT and FRNRAP. V trimming: 1 base; J trimming: 4 bases; junction bases outside the gene matches: 4. CDR3 length equals 17 residues. The CDR3 bases are TGTGCTAGTGGTTTGGCGACGACTAGCGGGGGGGCAGATACGCAGTATTTT. This translates into CASGLATTSGGADTQYF. Full variable domain (rest looked up from reference TRBV12-5 and TRBJ2-3): DARVTQTPRHKVTEMGQEVTMRCQPILGHNTVFWYRQTMMQGLELLAYFRNRAPLDDSGMPKDRFSAEMPDATLATLKIQPSEPRDSAVYFCASGLATTSGGADTQYFGPGTRLTVL.